This T cell receptor beta chain was recovered during a study of T cell responses to AZD1222 COVID-19 vaccine. General study findings and limits: Regions 160-218 and 743-854 held dominance among vaccine-associated CD4 TCRs, which spanned spike. Seropositivity was recorded at baseline in only a handful of AZD1222 recipients.

Regarding this clone: What it binds is unknown.

CDR1 is GTSNPN and CDR2 is SVGIG in the germline V gene (reference sequence). V shed 3 bases and J 5 bases; nucleotides not matched to a gene: 6. The CDR3 runs 14 residues. The protocol was immunoSEQ multiplex PCR, while the TCRdb copy is restricted to in-frame clones and leaves out a portion. The repertoire holds over 100,000 clones, about 90% seen once, with approximately 1.7% in the top ten. The sequence derives from an adult in good health. This sample comprised peripheral blood, obtained on day 0 of AZD1222 vaccination. The rearrangement joins TRBV30 to TRBJ1-1, with 10 bases aligning to TRBD1. In nucleotides, the CDR3 is TGTGCCTGGAGCCAGGGACAGGGGTTAACTGAAGCTTTCTTT. Protein sequence: CAWSQGQGLTEAFF.